This T cell receptor (beta chain) appears in the sequencing data of a study of metastatic and nonmetastatic thyroid tumors. TCRdb ran MiXCR on the PCR reads. The profile shows tens of thousands of clones, 15% to 20% of them singletons. All patients reached thyroid surgery having received no treatment beforehand. The table lists this clone with many counts. The sequence came from a male donor with papillary thyroid cancer or a benign thyroid nodule (not recorded which). Some clones in this sample may be carry-over from other donors' samples. Sequenced material: adjacent normal tissue.

The CDR3 bases are TGTGCCAGCAGCTTGGGTCTAGTGAACAGTTTTGCAGATACGCAGTATTTT. This sequence encodes CASSLGLVNSFADTQYF. This sequence joins TRBV11-3 and TRBJ2-3; D is unresolved. CDR1 and CDR2 (germline): SGHNT, YENEEA. V was shortened by 3 bases and J by 4 bases, with 20 bases between the two germline ends. CDR3 length equals 17 residues.